The 15 T cell receptor beta chains listed next were all sequenced from one sample in a study of control samples from healthy donors and cancer patients. TCRdb's copy holds only in-frame clones and misses some; the assay was immunoSEQ multiplex PCR. This table holds under 90,000 clones, 85% to 95% found once. Input material: blood. These TCRs come from a woman aged 55-69 years in good health.

The chain uses TRBV5-1 and TRBJ2-3; D not resolved. This CDR3 contains 16 residues. CDR1 SGHRS and CDR2 YFSETQ come from the germline V gene. V was shortened by 2 bases and J by 0 bases, with 13 bases between the two germline ends. CDR3 in amino acids: CASSLSAQTSTDTQYF. The CDR3 nucleotides are TGCGCCAGCAGCTTATCCGCGCAGACTAGCACAGATACGCAGTATTTT. The full variable domain, in which reference TRBV5-1 and TRBJ2-3 provide the parts outside the CDR3, is KAGVTQTPRYLIKTRGQQVTLSCSPISGHRSVSWYQQTPGQGLQFLFEYFSETQRNKGNFPGRFSGRQFSNSRSEMNVSTLELGDSALYLCASSLSAQTSTDTQYFGPGTRLTVL.

The V and J genes are TRBV18 and TRBJ2-1, with TRBD2 matching over 8 bases. The trim removed 6 bases at V and 8 bases at J, leaving 6 bases unmatched. The germline V gene has CDR1 KGHSH and CDR2 LQKENI. This CDR3 comprises 13 residues. CDR3 sequence (DNA): TGTGCCAGCTCCGGCAGTAGCGGGGATGAGCAGTTCTTC. Amino acids: CASSGSSGDEQFF.

V and J are TRBV2 and TRBJ1-1, with a weak D call TRBD1 (6 bases). The CDR3 is made up of 14 amino acids. Looked up from germline, CDR1 is SNHLY and CDR2 is FYNNEI. The ends were cut back, 4 bases at V and 5 bases at J, with 14 bases in the middle. For the CDR3, the DNA is TGTGCCAGCAGTGGGGAACAGGGTGGAACTGAAGCTTTCTTT. It codes for CASSGEQGGTEAFF.

This rearrangement joins TRBV2 to TRBJ1-2; no clear D gene. Germline CDR1 reads SNHLY; CDR2 reads FYNNEI. The CDR3 sequence is 10 residues long. The V end lost 8 bases, the J end lost 4 bases, and 5 bases lay between the germline ends. The CDR3 reads CASWGYGYTF. The CDR3 DNA is TGTGCCAGCTGGGGCTATGGCTACACCTTC.

This chain connects TRBV7-8 to TRBJ2-2; possibly TRBD1 or TRBD2 for D (6 bases each). Trimming stripped 7 bases from V and 3 bases from J, with 15 bases between. The germline V gene has CDR1 SGHVS and CDR2 FQNEAQ. CDR3 length: 15 residues. The CDR3 nucleotides read TGTGCCAGCAACCGGGGGCTAGCGCACACCGGGGAGCTGTTTTTT. This sequence encodes CASNRGLAHTGELFF.

This sequence joins TRBV7-2 and TRBJ1-1, with unresolved D. Germline V CDR1 and CDR2: SGHTA, FQGNSA. The V end was cut by 8 bases, the J end by 1 base, with 14 bases between. This CDR3 region has 14 residues. The CDR3 region is CASAEMWGNTEAFF. The CDR3, as DNA: TGTGCCAGCGCCGAAATGTGGGGGAACACTGAAGCTTTCTTT.

The gene calls are TRBV5-4 and TRBJ2-5, with TRBD1 as a possible D gene (6 bases). V was pared by 0 bases and J by 4 bases, with 7 bases between. CDR3 length equals 13 residues. Germline loops: CDR1 SGHNT, CDR2 YYREEE (reference sequence). The CDR3 region is CASSLGQAETQYF. The CDR3 DNA reads TGTGCCAGCAGCTTGGGACAGGCAGAGACCCAGTACTTC. The entire variable domain, with the rest obtained from reference TRBV5-4 and TRBJ2-5, is as follows: ETGVTQSPTHLIKTRGQQVTLRCSSQSGHNTVSWYQQALGQGPQFIFQYYREEENGRGNFPPRFSGLQFPNYSSELNVNALELDDSALYLCASSLGQAETQYFGPGTRLLVL.

The V call is TRBV18, the J call TRBJ2-5; tentative D call: TRBD2 (5 bases). This CDR3 is built from 15 residues. Germline loops: CDR1 KGHSH, CDR2 LQKENI. V lost 0 bases and J 2 bases, leaving 10 bases between the germline ends. CDR3 region: CASSPPSLGQETQYF. CDR3 coding DNA: TGTGCCAGCTCACCACCGTCACTAGGACAAGAGACCCAGTACTTC. The complete variable domain, with remaining parts taken from reference TRBV18 and TRBJ2-5, reads NAGVMQNPRHLVRRRGQEARLRCSPMKGHSHVYWYRQLPEEGLKFMVYLQKENIIDESGMPKERFSAEFPKEGPSILRIQQVVRGDSAAYFCASSPPSLGQETQYFGPGTRLLVL.

The chain has TRBV29-1 and TRBJ2-7; TRBD1 might be the D (6 bases). The CDR3 runs to 12 residues. With 7 bases removed from V and 3 bases from J, the gap between germline ends came to 13 bases. The V gene's germline CDR1 is SQVTM and CDR2 ANQGSEA. Here the CDR3 DNA reads TGCAGCGCAGGACAGTCATTCTACGAGCAGTACTTC. It encodes CSAGQSFYEQYF.

V and J are TRBV5-1 and TRBJ1-4; D perhaps matches TRBD1 (6 bases). Trimming took off 4 bases at V and 6 bases at J, with 16 bases between the two ends. The CDR3 is made up of 15 amino acids. CDR1 SGHRS and CDR2 YFSETQ come from the germline V gene. The CDR3 spells CASSLSGASHEKLFF. For the CDR3, the DNA is TGCGCCAGCAGCCTCTCGGGGGCCTCCCATGAAAAACTGTTTTTT.

The chain joins TRBV6-5 to TRBJ2-3, with 10 bases matching TRBD2. J was trimmed by 6 bases and V by 6 bases; bases with no gene match: 9. Germline loops: CDR1 MNHEY, CDR2 SVGAGI. This CDR3 is 15 amino acids long. The CDR3 loop reads CASRDEREGPDTQYF. The CDR3 nucleotides are TGTGCCAGCAGGGACGAGCGGGAGGGCCCCGATACGCAGTATTTT.

V and J are TRBV6-2 or TRBV6-3 and TRBJ2-7; 10 positions match TRBD1. The germline CDR1 and CDR2 sequences are MNHEY and SVGEGT. The CDR3 runs 16 residues. The J segment lost 3 bases and the V segment lost 2 bases, leaving 7 bases of the junction unmatched. The CDR3 reads CASSYESGQGGYEQYF. In nucleotides, the CDR3 is TGTGCCAGCAGTTACGAATCCGGACAGGGGGGCTACGAGCAGTACTTC.

This chain joins TRBV5-1 and TRBJ2-3, with 10 bases fitting TRBD2. The CDR3 loop spans 18 amino acids. J lost 3 bases, V lost 2 bases, and 12 bases had no gene match. The germline V gene has CDR1 SGHRS and CDR2 YFSETQ. CDR3 protein: CASSFASSSGSPTDTQYF. In DNA form, the CDR3 reads TGCGCCAGCAGCTTTGCCTCCTCTAGCGGGAGCCCTACAGATACGCAGTATTTT.

This chain joins TRBV28 and TRBJ2-1; 11 bases agree with TRBD2. V was pared by 5 bases and J by 3 bases, with 6 bases of the junction left unmatched. This CDR3 region has 16 residues. Germline V gene data show CDR1 as MDHEN and CDR2 as SYDVKM. The CDR3 loop reads CASSVQGLAGYNEQFF. CDR3 DNA sequence: TGTGCCAGCAGTGTCCAAGGACTAGCGGGCTACAATGAGCAGTTCTTC. The variable domain in full, completed from reference TRBV28 and TRBJ2-1, reads DVKVTQSSRYLVKRTGEKVFLECVQDMDHENMFWYRQDPGLGLRLIYFSYDVKMKEKGDIPEGYSVSREKKERFSLILESASTNQTSMYLCASSVQGLAGYNEQFFGPGTRLTVL.

The genes are TRBV30 and TRBJ2-5, with D perhaps TRBD1 (5 bases). In germline, CDR1 is GTSNPN, CDR2 SVGIG (reference sequence). V was cut by 1 base and J by 4 bases, with 7 bases left in between. The CDR3 has 12 amino acids. CDR3 sequence: CAWSGQGETQYF. In DNA form, the CDR3 reads TGTGCCTGGAGTGGCCAGGGAGAGACCCAGTACTTC.